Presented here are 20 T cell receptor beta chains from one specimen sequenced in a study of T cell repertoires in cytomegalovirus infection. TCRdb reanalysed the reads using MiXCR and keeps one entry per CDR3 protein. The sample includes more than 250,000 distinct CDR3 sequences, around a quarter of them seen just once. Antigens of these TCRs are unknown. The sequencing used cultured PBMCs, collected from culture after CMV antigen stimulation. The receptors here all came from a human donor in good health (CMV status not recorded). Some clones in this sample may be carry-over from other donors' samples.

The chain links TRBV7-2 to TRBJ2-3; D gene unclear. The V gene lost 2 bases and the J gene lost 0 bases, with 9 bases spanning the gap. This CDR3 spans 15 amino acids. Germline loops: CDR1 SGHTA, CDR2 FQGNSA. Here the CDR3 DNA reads TGTGCCAGCAGCTTATGGGTCGGGAGCACAGATACGCAGTATTTT. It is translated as CASSLWVGSTDTQYF. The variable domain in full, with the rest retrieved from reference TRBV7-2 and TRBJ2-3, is GAGVSQSPSNKVTEKGKDVELRCDPISGHTALYWYRQSLGQGLEFLIYFQGNSAPDKSGLPSDRFSAERTGGSVSTLTIQRTQQEDSAVYLCASSLWVGSTDTQYFGPGTRLTVL.

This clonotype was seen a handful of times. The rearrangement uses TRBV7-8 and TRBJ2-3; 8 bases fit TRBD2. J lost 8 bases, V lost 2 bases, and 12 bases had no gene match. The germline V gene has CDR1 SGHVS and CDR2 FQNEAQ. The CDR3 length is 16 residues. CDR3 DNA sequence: TGTGCCAGCAGCTTACTTAGGGCGGGAGGAAGGGGTACGCAGTATTTT. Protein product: CASSLLRAGGRGTQYF.

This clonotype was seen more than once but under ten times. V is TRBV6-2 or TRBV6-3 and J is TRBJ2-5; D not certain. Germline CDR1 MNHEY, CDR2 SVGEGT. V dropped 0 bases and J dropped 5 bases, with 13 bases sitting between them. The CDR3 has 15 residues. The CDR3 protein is CASSYSSAVRETQYF. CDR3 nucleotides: TGTGCCAGCAGTTACTCGTCGGCAGTGAGGGAGACCCAGTACTTC.

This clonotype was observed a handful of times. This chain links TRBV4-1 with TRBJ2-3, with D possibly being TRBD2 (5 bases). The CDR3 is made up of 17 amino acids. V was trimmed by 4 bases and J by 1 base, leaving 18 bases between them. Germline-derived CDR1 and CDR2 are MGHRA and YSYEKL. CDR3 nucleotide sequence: TGCGCCAGCAGCCTATGGTATCGGGGAGAGGGCACAGATACGCAGTATTTT. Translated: CASSLWYRGEGTDTQYF.

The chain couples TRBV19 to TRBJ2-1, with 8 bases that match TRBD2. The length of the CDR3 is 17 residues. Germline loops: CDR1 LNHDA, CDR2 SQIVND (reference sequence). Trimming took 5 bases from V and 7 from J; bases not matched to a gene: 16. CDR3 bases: TGTGCCAGTAGTGAGAATGGAGCGGGAGTAGTAGGGAATGAGCAGTTCTTC. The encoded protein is CASSENGAGVVGNEQFF.

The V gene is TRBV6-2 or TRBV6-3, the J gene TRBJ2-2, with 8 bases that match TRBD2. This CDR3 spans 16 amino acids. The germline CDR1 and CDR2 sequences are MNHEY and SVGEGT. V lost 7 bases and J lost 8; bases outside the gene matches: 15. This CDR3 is CASILGGLAAGGELFF. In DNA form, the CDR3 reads TGTGCCAGCATCCTTGGAGGACTAGCCGCCGGTGGGGAGCTGTTTTTT.

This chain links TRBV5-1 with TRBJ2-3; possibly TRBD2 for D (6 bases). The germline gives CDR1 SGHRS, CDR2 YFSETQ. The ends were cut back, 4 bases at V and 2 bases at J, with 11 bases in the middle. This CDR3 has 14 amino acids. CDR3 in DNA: TGCGCCAGCAGCATGGGACTTCCCACAGATACGCAGTATTTT. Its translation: CASSMGLPTDTQYF.

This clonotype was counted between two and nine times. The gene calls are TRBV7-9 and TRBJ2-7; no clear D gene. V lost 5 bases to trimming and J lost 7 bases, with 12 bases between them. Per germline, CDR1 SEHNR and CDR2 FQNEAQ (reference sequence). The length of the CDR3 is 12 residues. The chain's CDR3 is CASSAGRDEQYV. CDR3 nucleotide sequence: TGTGCCAGCAGCGCCGGAAGGGATGAGCAGTACGTC.

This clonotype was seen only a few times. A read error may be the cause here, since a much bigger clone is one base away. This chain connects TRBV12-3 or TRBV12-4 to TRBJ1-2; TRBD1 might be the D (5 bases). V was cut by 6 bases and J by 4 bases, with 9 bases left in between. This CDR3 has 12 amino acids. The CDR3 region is CASRHQGYGYTF. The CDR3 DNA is TGTGCCAGCAGACATCAGGGCTATGGCTACACCTTC.

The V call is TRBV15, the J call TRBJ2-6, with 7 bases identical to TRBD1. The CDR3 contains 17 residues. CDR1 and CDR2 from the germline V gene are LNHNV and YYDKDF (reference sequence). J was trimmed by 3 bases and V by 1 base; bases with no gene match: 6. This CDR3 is CATSRGGGAGGANVLTF. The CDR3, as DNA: TGTGCCACCAGCAGAGGAGGGGGCGCCGGTGGGGCCAACGTCCTGACTTTC. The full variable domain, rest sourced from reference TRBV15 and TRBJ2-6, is DAMVIQNPRYQVTQFGKPVTLSCSQTLNHNVMYWYQQKSSQAPKLLFHYYDKDFNNEADTPDNFQSRRPNTSFCFLDIRSPGLGDTAMYLCATSRGGGAGGANVLTFGAGSRLTVL.

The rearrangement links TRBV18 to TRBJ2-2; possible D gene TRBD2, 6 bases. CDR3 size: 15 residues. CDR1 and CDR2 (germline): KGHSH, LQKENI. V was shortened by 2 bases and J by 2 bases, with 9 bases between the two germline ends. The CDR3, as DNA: TGTGCCAGCTCACCAAAACTAGCCAACACCGGGGAGCTGTTTTTT. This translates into CASSPKLANTGELFF. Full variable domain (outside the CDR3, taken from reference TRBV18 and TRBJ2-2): NAGVMQNPRHLVRRRGQEARLRCSPMKGHSHVYWYRQLPEEGLKFMVYLQKENIIDESGMPKERFSAEFPKEGPSILRIQQVVRGDSAAYFCASSPKLANTGELFFGEGSRLTVL.

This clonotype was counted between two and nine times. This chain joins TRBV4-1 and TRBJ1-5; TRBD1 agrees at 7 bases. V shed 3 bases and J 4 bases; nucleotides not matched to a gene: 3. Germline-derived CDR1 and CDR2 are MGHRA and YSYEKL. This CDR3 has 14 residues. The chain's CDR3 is CASSQIQGNQPQHF. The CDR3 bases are TGCGCCAGCAGCCAGATACAGGGGAATCAGCCCCAGCATTTT.

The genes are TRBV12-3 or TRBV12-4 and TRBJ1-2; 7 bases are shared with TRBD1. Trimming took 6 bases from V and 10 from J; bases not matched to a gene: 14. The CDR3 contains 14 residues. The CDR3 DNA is TGTGCCAGCAGCACCGGGGGGAGACAGGGAGCCTACACCTTC. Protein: CASSTGGRQGAYTF.

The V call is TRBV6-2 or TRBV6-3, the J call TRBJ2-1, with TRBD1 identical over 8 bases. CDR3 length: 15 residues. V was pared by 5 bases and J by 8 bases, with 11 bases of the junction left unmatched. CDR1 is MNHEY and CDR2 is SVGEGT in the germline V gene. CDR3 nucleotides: TGTGCCAGCAGTCAGGGACAGGTCAGAGGGGATGAGCAGTTCTTC. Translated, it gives CASSQGQVRGDEQFF.

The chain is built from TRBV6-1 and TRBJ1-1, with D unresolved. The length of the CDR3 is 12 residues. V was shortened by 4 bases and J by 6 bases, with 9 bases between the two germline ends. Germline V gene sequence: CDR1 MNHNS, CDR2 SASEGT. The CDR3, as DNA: TGTGCCAGCAGTGGTGACAAGGCTGAAGCTTTCTTT. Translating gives CASSGDKAEAFF.

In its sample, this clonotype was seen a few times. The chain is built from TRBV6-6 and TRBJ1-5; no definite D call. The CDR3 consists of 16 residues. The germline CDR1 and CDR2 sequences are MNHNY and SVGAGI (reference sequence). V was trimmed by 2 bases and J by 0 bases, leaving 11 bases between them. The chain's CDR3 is CASSYGIPYSNQPQHF. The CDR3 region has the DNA TGTGCCAGCAGTTACGGTATACCCTATAGCAATCAGCCCCAGCATTTT.

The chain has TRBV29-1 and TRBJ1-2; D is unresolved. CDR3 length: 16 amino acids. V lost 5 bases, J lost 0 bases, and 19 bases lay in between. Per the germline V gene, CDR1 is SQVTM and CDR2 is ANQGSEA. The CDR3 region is CSVSFGPQASNYGYTF. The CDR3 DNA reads TGCAGCGTTAGCTTCGGGCCCCAGGCCTCTAACTATGGCTACACCTTC.

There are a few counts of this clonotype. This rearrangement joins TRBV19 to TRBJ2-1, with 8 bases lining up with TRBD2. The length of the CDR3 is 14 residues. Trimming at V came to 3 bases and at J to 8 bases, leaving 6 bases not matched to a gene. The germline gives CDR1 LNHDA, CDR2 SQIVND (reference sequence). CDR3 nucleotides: TGTGCCAGTAGTATCCTGACTAGCGTGGATGAGCAGTTCTTC. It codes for CASSILTSVDEQFF.

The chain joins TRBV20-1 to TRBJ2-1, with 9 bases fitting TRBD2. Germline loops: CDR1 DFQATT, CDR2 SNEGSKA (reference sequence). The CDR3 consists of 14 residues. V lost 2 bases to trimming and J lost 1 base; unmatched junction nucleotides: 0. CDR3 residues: CSARLAGSYNEQFF. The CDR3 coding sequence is TGCAGTGCTAGACTAGCGGGATCCTACAATGAGCAGTTCTTC.

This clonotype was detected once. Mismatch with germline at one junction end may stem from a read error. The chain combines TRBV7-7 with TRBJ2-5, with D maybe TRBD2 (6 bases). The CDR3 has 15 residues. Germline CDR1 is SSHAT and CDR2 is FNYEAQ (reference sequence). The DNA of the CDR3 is TGTGCTAGCAGCTTGGGGACTGCGTACCAAGAGACCCAGTACTTC. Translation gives CASSLGTAYQETQYF.